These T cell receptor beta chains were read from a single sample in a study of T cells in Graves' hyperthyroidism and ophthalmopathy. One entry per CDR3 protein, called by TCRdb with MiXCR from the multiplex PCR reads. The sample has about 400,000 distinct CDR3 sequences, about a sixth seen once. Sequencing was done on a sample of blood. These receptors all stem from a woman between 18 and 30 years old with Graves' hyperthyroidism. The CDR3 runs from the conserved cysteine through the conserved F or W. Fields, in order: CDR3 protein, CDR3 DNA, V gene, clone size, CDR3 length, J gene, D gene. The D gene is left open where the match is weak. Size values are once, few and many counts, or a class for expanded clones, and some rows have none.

CANSYSGTGSYEQYF	TGTGCCAACAGTTATTCCGGGACAGGTTCCTACGAGCAGTACTTC	TRBV28	many	15	TRBJ2-7	TRBD1
CSVMNSGSGADTQYF	TGCAGTGTTATGAACAGCGGGAGTGGAGCAGATACGCAGTATTTT	TRBV20-1	many	15	TRBJ2-3	TRBD2
CASSPRRGPSYEQYF	TGTGCCAGCAGCCCGCGGCGGGGACCCTCCTACGAGCAGTACTTC	TRBV9	many	15	TRBJ2-7	.
CASSPDGNYDYTF	TGCGCCAGCAGCCCGGACGGAAACTATGACTACACCTTC	TRBV5-1	.	13	TRBJ1-2	.
CASSRQGAETGELFF	TGTGCCAGCAGCAGACAGGGGGCGGAGACCGGGGAGCTGTTTTTT	TRBV9	few	15	TRBJ2-2	TRBD1
CASSYWGGQGDNSPLHF	TGTGCCAGCAGTTACTGGGGGGGACAGGGAGATAATTCCCCCCTCCACTTT	TRBV6-5	many	17	TRBJ1-6	TRBD1
CAIRTPNNEQFF	TGTGCCATCCGGACCCCCAACAATGAGCAGTTCTTC	TRBV6-1	many	12	TRBJ2-1	.
CASSSGQNTGELFF	TGTGCCAGTAGTTCGGGACAGAACACCGGGGAGCTGTTTTTT	TRBV19	many	14	TRBJ2-2	.
CASSYSRGPNQPQHF	TGTGCCAGCAGTTACTCGAGGGGTCCGAATCAGCCCCAGCATTTT	TRBV6-6	many	15	TRBJ1-5	.
CASSGDRTYEQYF	TGTGCCAGCAGTGGGGACCGCACCTACGAGCAGTACTTC	TRBV2	many	13	TRBJ2-7	.
CASMSRVGELFF	TGTGCCAGCATGTCTAGAGTCGGGGAGCTGTTTTTT	TRBV2	few	12	TRBJ2-2	.
CASSPAFTGELFF	TGTGCCAGCAGTCCAGCTTTCACCGGGGAGCTGTTTTTT	TRBV2	few	13	TRBJ2-2	.
CASRTGTSNQPQHF	TGTGCCAGCAGGACCGGGACATCGAATCAGCCCCAGCATTTT	TRBV6-1	many	14	TRBJ1-5	.
CASSYRASRTDTQYF	TGTGCCAGCAGTTACCGGGCTTCCCGCACAGATACGCAGTATTTT	TRBV6-6	many	15	TRBJ2-3	.
CASSFSVGQPQHF	TGTGCCAGCAGCTTTTCCGTGGGTCAGCCCCAGCATTTT	TRBV5-5	many	13	TRBJ1-5	.
CSVARRQAIYGYTF	TGCAGCGTTGCCCGTCGACAGGCCATCTATGGCTACACCTTC	TRBV29-1	many	14	TRBJ1-2	.
CASSSGKGETQYF	TGTGCCAGCAGTTCCGGGAAGGGAGAGACCCAGTACTTC	TRBV2	.	13	TRBJ2-5	.
CASSWGLNTEAFF	TGTGCCAGCAGCTGGGGACTGAACACTGAAGCTTTCTTT	TRBV7-8	few	13	TRBJ1-1	.
CASSTQAGSYNEQFF	TGTGCCAGCAGCACCCAGGCCGGGTCCTACAATGAGCAGTTCTTC	TRBV5-5	many	15	TRBJ2-1	.
CASSGTQAGNTIYF	TGTGCCAGCAGTGGAACCCAGGCTGGAAACACCATATATTTT	TRBV6-1	many	14	TRBJ1-3	.
CAIRNMGAEAFF	TGTGCCATCAGGAACATGGGAGCTGAAGCTTTCTTT	TRBV10-3	many	12	TRBJ1-1	.
CASSGDAGGVLHEQYF	TGTGCCAGCAGTGGGGACGCGGGGGGCGTTCTCCACGAGCAGTACTTC	TRBV2	.	16	TRBJ2-7	TRBD2
CSANPFPGIANEQFF	TGCAGTGCCAACCCTTTTCCAGGGATAGCCAATGAGCAGTTCTTC	TRBV20-1	many	15	TRBJ2-1	.
CASSHLAQSTDTQYF	TGTGCCAGCAGCCACCTTGCGCAGAGCACAGATACGCAGTATTTT	TRBV3-1	many	15	TRBJ2-3	.
CASSWGREKLFF	TGTGCCAGCAGCTGGGGAAGGGAAAAACTGTTTTTT	TRBV7-9	many	12	TRBJ1-4	.
CSAQEAGGADTQYF	TGCAGCGCCCAGGAGGCGGGAGGGGCAGATACGCAGTATTTT	TRBV29-1	many	14	TRBJ2-3	TRBD2
CASNPRRRRTDTQYF	TGTGCCAGCAATCCCCGGCGGAGAAGGACAGATACGCAGTATTTT	TRBV28	few	15	TRBJ2-3	.
CASSGGGGGALPPFEQFF	TGTGCCAGCAGCGGGGGGGGGGGGGGCGCCCTTCCTCCGTTCGAGCAGTTCTTC	TRBV7-9	.	18	TRBJ2-1	.